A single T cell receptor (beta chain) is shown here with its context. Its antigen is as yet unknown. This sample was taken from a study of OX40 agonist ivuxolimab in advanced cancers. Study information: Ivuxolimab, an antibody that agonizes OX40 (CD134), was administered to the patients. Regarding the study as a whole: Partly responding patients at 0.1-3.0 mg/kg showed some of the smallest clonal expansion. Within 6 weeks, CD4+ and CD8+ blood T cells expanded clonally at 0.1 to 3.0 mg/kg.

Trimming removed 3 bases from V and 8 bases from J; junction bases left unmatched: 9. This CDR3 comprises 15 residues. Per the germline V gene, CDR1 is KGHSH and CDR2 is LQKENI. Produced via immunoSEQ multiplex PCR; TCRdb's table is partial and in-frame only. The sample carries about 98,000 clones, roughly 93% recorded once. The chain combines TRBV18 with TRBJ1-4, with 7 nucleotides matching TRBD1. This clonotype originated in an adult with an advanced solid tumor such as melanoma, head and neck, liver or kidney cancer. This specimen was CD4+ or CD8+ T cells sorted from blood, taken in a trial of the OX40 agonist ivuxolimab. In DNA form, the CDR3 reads TGTGCCAGCTCACCTCGACAGGGTCTTGGAGAAAAACTGTTTTTT. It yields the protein CASSPRQGLGEKLFF.